These 12 T cell receptor beta chains originate from one sample sequenced in a study of PD-L1 blockade in urothelial cancer. The method was immunoSEQ multiplex PCR; TCRdb's version includes in-frame clones alone and lacks a portion of them. The table lists 90,000 or so clones, 90% of them singletons. Regarding time point: pretreatment peripheral blood. This material consisted of PBMCs, taken around atezolizumab (anti-PD-L1) treatment. The source of these receptors is a man aged 60 to 75 with urothelial cancer.

The CDR3 here is CASSSQGPGEQYF. The CDR3 region has the DNA TGTGCCAGCAGCTCACAGGGGCCGGGGGAGCAGTACTTC. This chain uses TRBV5-8 with TRBJ2-7; 7 bases match TRBD1. The CDR3 loop spans 13 amino acids. Trimming removed 3 bases from V and 7 bases from J; junction bases left unmatched: 7. Germline values: CDR1 SGHTS, CDR2 YDEGEE.

CDR3 residues: CASSQDSIRVHTIDEQFF. CDR3 coding DNA: TGTGCCAGCAGCCAAGATAGTATTCGGGTCCACACTATAGATGAGCAGTTCTTC. This sequence joins TRBV14 and TRBJ2-1; no clear D. Germline values: CDR1 SGHDN, CDR2 FVKESK. The V gene lost 0 bases and the J gene lost 8 bases, with 23 bases spanning the gap. The CDR3 consists of 18 residues.

The genes are TRBV19 and TRBJ2-1; possibly TRBD1 for D (6 bases). CDR1 LNHDA and CDR2 SQIVND come from the germline V gene (reference sequence). The length of the CDR3 is 15 residues. The ends were cut back, 3 bases at V and 7 bases at J, with 16 bases in the middle. CDR3 bases: TGTGCCAGTAGTATCAGCCGACAGGTGGCAAATGAGCAGTTCTTC. This translates into CASSISRQVANEQFF.

This sequence joins TRBV5-1 and TRBJ2-2; D is unclear. Trimming left V 4 bases short and J 1 base short, with 8 bases between. The CDR3 is 14 residues long. Germline CDR1 reads SGHRS; CDR2 reads YFSETQ. CDR3 DNA: TGCGCCAGCAGCATTACAGAGAACACCGGGGAGCTGTTTTTT. Translated, it gives CASSITENTGELFF.

This rearrangement joins TRBV7-9 to TRBJ2-5; 12 bases agree with TRBD2. The CDR3 length is 14 residues. Germline V lookup: CDR1 SEHNR, CDR2 FQNEAQ (reference sequence). After removal of 5 bases from V and 4 bases from J, the junction contained 2 bases not matched to a gene. In nucleotides, the CDR3 is TGTGCCAGCAGCCCTAGCGGGGGGGCAGAGACCCAGTACTTC. Translation gives CASSPSGGAETQYF. The variable domain in full, completed from reference TRBV7-9 and TRBJ2-5, reads DTGVSQNPRHKITKRGQNVTFRCDPISEHNRLYWYRQTLGQGPEFLTYFQNEAQLEKSRLLSDRFSAERPKGSFSTLEIQRTEQGDSAMYLCASSPSGGAETQYFGPGTRLLVL.

V usage is TRBV6-1 and J usage is TRBJ1-4; possible D gene TRBD1, 6 bases. Germline V gives CDR1 MNHNS, CDR2 SASEGT. This CDR3 contains 14 residues. Deletions cut 4 bases from V and 8 bases from J, with 14 bases between. The CDR3 nucleotides are TGTGCCAGCAGTGTCGTAACAGGGCGCGAAAAACTGTTTTTT. Translated: CASSVVTGREKLFF.

This chain joins TRBV18 and TRBJ2-4; tentative D call: TRBD1 (6 bases). V lost 3 bases to trimming and J lost 1 base, with 13 bases between them. The CDR3 runs 16 residues. CDR1 and CDR2 from the germline V gene are KGHSH and LQKENI. Written as DNA, the CDR3 is TGTGCCAGCTCACCCCTCTCGAGGGGGGCCAAAAACATTCAGTACTTC. Translating it yields CASSPLSRGAKNIQYF.

The chain uses TRBV5-6 and TRBJ2-5; D ambiguous. The V and J ends lost 2 bases and 5 bases respectively, with 7 bases between them. Germline lookup yields CDR1 SGHDT and CDR2 YYEEEE. CDR3 length: 12 amino acids. This CDR3 reads CASSFGQETQYF. CDR3 coding DNA: TGTGCCAGCAGCTTTGGTCAGGAGACCCAGTACTTC.

The rearrangement uses TRBV2 and TRBJ1-6; D is possibly TRBD1 (5 bases). CDR1 is SNHLY and CDR2 is FYNNEI in the germline V gene. The CDR3 is 17 amino acids. The V end lost 4 bases, the J end lost 6 bases, and 19 bases lay between the germline ends. CDR3 DNA sequence: TGTGCCAGCAGTGCGCTAAGGGGCAGGATTAGTAATTCACCCCTCCACTTT. Residues: CASSALRGRISNSPLHF.

V and J are TRBV10-3 and TRBJ1-1, with TRBD1 matching over 9 bases. The ends lost 5 bases at V and 8 bases at J; junction bases unmatched: 9. Germline CDR1 and CDR2: ENHRY and SYGVKD. CDR3 length equals 14 residues. As DNA, the CDR3 is TGTGCCATCAGTACGGAACCGGACAGGGGAGAAGCTTTCTTT. Its translation: CAISTEPDRGEAFF.

The chain couples TRBV2 to TRBJ1-2, with 8 bases aligning to TRBD1. CDR3 size: 16 residues. Germline-derived CDR1 and CDR2 are SNHLY and FYNNEI. The J segment lost 5 bases and the V segment lost 7 bases, leaving 15 bases of the junction unmatched. The CDR3 coding sequence is TGTGCCAGCAAGGACAGGGCTGGCAAGCATTGGTATGGCTACACCTTC. Protein product: CASKDRAGKHWYGYTF.

The chain carries TRBV5-6 and TRBJ1-1; 8 bases fit TRBD1. This CDR3 comprises 16 residues. V was clipped by 4 bases and J by 4 bases; unmatched bases: 12. Germline V gene data show CDR1 as SGHDT and CDR2 as YYEEEE. The CDR3, as DNA: TGTGCCAGCAGCCCAGACAGGGGCACCTTGATCACTGAAGCTTTCTTT. Its protein product is CASSPDRGTLITEAFF.